This TCR beta chain originates from a study of blood T cell repertoires in COVID-19. Profiled with immunoSEQ multiplex PCR; TCRdb holds only in-frame clones, not every one. Of 180,000 or so clones in the sample, 82% were seen once. Trimming shortened V by 4 bases and J by 4 bases, and 10 bases separated the two germline ends. CDR3 length equals 13 residues. Germline V lookup: CDR1 LGHDT, CDR2 YNNKEL (reference sequence). The specimen was peripheral blood. The TCR originated in a human donor with acute or convalescent COVID-19. The donor label of this sample is uncertain. This sequence joins TRBV3-1 (or the pseudogene TRBV3-2) and TRBJ1-1; a weak D match, TRBD1 (5 bases). The CDR3 coding sequence is TGTGCCAGCAGCCCGGGGGGAGGCACTGAAGCTTTCTTT. It translates to CASSPGGGTEAFF.